This paragraph reports one T cell receptor beta chain. The sample belongs to a study of blood T cell repertoires in COVID-19. Looking at the study overall: Samples representing acute and convalescent COVID-19 were sourced from the United States, Italy and Spain.

V gave up 10 bases and J gave up 2 bases; unmatched junction bases: 3. CDR3 length: 13 residues. The protocol was immunoSEQ multiplex PCR, while the TCRdb copy is restricted to in-frame clones and leaves out a portion. The sample yields about 230,000 clones, roughly 90% seen once. The sequence derives from a woman aged 55-69 years with acute or convalescent COVID-19. The sequencing sample was made of peripheral blood. The chain joins TRBV12-3 or TRBV12-4 to TRBJ1-3, with 9 bases that match TRBD1. The CDR3 is CANWDRAGNTIYF. In nucleotides, the CDR3 is TGTGCCAACTGGGACAGGGCTGGAAACACCATATATTTT.